The sequence of this T cell receptor beta chain was determined in a study of blood T cell repertoires in COVID-19. CDR1 is SEHNR and CDR2 is FQNEAQ in the germline V gene (reference sequence). The CDR3 runs to 10 residues. V lost 8 bases and J lost 8, with 9 bases in between. The authors' processing: Estimated nucleated cell counts came from reference gene primer amplification. This table comes from immunoSEQ multiplex PCR, and its TCRdb copy is limited to in-frame clones, with some not included. That table supplies the V and J calls and clone size; D and trimming were determined from the DNA. The data contain 410,000 or so clones, about nine tenths of them singletons.

What was sequenced was peripheral blood. This clonotype originated in a woman in her 30s with active or convalescent COVID-19. The chain couples TRBV7-9 to TRBJ1-1, with TRBD1 as a possible D gene (5 bases). CDR3 sequence (DNA): TGTGCCAGCGATGGGGGGGAAGCTTTCTTT. As protein: CASDGGEAFF.